Listed here are 19 T cell receptor beta chains from one sample, sequenced in a study of T-cell memory formation after mild COVID-19. TCRdb independently ran MiXCR on the 5' RACE reads; one entry per CDR3 protein. Among roughly 130,000 distinct CDR3 sequences listed, roughly 6% were seen once. Sequencing was performed on PBMCs or a T cell subset sorted from them (not recorded which). The receptor set was obtained from an adult woman who had mild COVID-19 (a few samples of this study predate the infection). Cell type and time point are not known.

This clonotype turned up a few times. This chain connects TRBV29-1 to TRBJ2-7, with D possibly TRBD1 on 5 matching bases. Germline V CDR1 and CDR2: SQVTM, ANQGSEA. The ends were cut back, 1 base at V and 6 bases at J, with 13 bases in the middle. This CDR3 is 13 amino acids long. This chain's CDR3 is CSVEAPGLGEQYF. The CDR3 nucleotides are TGCAGCGTTGAAGCGCCAGGGCTAGGCGAGCAGTACTTC.

There are many counts of this clonotype. J is TRBJ1-1 and V is TRBV29-1; D might be TRBD1 (5 bases). The CDR3 length is 11 residues. V lost 6 bases to trimming and J lost 3 bases, with 8 bases between them. In germline, CDR1 is SQVTM, CDR2 ANQGSEA. CDR3 in DNA: TGCAGCGTCCGGGGGGACACTGAAGCTTTCTTT. This codes for CSVRGDTEAFF.

This clonotype was recorded a few times. V usage is TRBV6-6 and J usage is TRBJ1-2; D is possibly TRBD1 (5 bases). The CDR3 has 16 residues. V was cut by 7 bases and J by 0 bases, with 18 bases left in between. The germline gives CDR1 MNHNY, CDR2 SVGAGI (reference sequence). CDR3 in amino acids: CASTTPTDPANYGYTF. The DNA of the CDR3 is TGTGCCAGCACAACACCGACAGACCCAGCTAACTATGGCTACACCTTC.

The table lists this clonotype with many counts. Here the CDR3 DNA reads TGTGCCATCAGTCCCGGGACAGGGGGCTCCTACGAGCAGTACTTC. Translated: CAISPGTGGSYEQYF. This chain joins TRBV10-3 and TRBJ2-7; 11 bases agree with TRBD1. V lost 5 bases to trimming and J lost 0 bases; unmatched junction nucleotides: 3. Germline loops: CDR1 ENHRY, CDR2 SYGVKD. The CDR3 runs to 15 residues.

This clonotype turned up a few times. DNA of the CDR3: TGCGCCAGCAGCTTGTTGACTAGCGGGAACACCGGGGAGCTGTTTTTT. Encoded protein: CASSLLTSGNTGELFF. V and J are TRBV5-1 and TRBJ2-2, with 9 bases lining up with TRBD2. J lost 1 base, V lost 1 base, and 2 bases had no gene match. This CDR3 has 16 residues. In germline, CDR1 is SGHRS, CDR2 YFSETQ.

Only a few counts were recorded for this clonotype. The chain carries TRBV5-1 and TRBJ1-1, with 10 bases matching TRBD1. The V and J ends lost 5 bases and 4 bases, in that order; junction bases with no gene match: 5. Germline values: CDR1 SGHRS, CDR2 YFSETQ. The CDR3 has 14 residues. The CDR3 reads CASSRQGAGTEAFF. The CDR3 DNA sequence: TGCGCCAGCAGTAGACAGGGGGCAGGCACTGAAGCTTTCTTT.

The chain combines TRBV5-1 with TRBJ2-3; TRBD2 agrees at 7 bases. V lost 5 bases, J lost 0 bases, and 9 bases stayed unmatched. Germline CDR1 reads SGHRS; CDR2 reads YFSETQ. This CDR3 region has 16 residues. CDR3 bases: TGCGCCAGCAGAGGAGGTAGCGGGTTGAGCACAGATACGCAGTATTTT. Its translation: CASRGGSGLSTDTQYF.

This clonotype was recorded at least ten times. J is TRBJ2-4 and V is TRBV7-8; D gene ambiguous. This CDR3 is built from 18 residues. Germline loops: CDR1 SGHVS, CDR2 FQNEAQ. V shed 2 bases and J shed 0 bases, with 17 bases lying between them. CDR3 sequence reads: CASSLKLLDALAKNIQYF. CDR3 nucleotide sequence: TGTGCCAGCAGCTTAAAGCTGTTGGACGCCTTAGCCAAAAACATTCAGTACTTC.

The CDR3 here is CASSPVGLAAPADTQYF. Written as DNA, the CDR3 is TGTGCCAGCAGCCCAGTGGGACTAGCGGCCCCAGCAGATACGCAGTATTTT. This chain joins TRBV7-2 and TRBJ2-3; 11 bases agree with TRBD2. J gave up 4 bases and V 5 bases, and 11 bases lay outside the gene matches. The CDR3 runs 17 residues. The germline gives CDR1 SGHTA, CDR2 FQGNSA.

At least ten counts were recorded for this clonotype. The V and J genes are TRBV12-3 or TRBV12-4 and TRBJ2-1, with TRBD2 matching over 13 bases. Germline trimming cut 6 bases from V and 4 bases from J; bases unmatched to any gene: 3. The CDR3 runs to 15 residues. CDR3 region: CASRPGLAGYNEQFF. The CDR3, as DNA: TGTGCCAGCAGGCCGGGACTAGCGGGGTACAATGAGCAGTTCTTC.

This clonotype appeared many times. The chain recombines TRBV12-3 or TRBV12-4 with TRBJ2-5; D is unresolved. This CDR3 region has 12 residues. Trimming pared 3 bases from V and 5 bases from J, leaving 7 bases between. The CDR3 nucleotides read TGTGCCAGCAGTTTGCTGCGGGAGACCCAGTACTTC. Protein sequence: CASSLLRETQYF.

The CDR3 loop reads CASGTPGLAAINEQFF. For the CDR3, the DNA is TGTGCCAGCGGAACACCGGGACTAGCGGCTATCAATGAGCAGTTCTTC. V is TRBV12-3 or TRBV12-4 and J is TRBJ2-1; TRBD2 aligns across 11 bases. The CDR3 has 16 amino acids. The V and J ends lost 8 bases and 6 bases, in that order; junction bases with no gene match: 12.

Many counts were recorded for this clonotype. The V and J genes are TRBV12-3 or TRBV12-4 and TRBJ2-5; D may be TRBD1 (6 bases). Trimming stripped 5 bases from V and 1 base from J, with 8 bases between. CDR3 length: 13 residues. Here the CDR3 reads CASSGTIQETQYF. The CDR3 bases are TGTGCCAGCAGTGGGACAATCCAAGAGACCCAGTACTTC.

The chain recombines TRBV7-9 with TRBJ1-1, with a tentative D call TRBD1 (5 bases). The CDR3 is 15 residues long. V lost 5 bases to trimming and J lost 3 bases, with 16 bases between them. CDR1 and CDR2 from the germline V gene are SEHNR and FQNEAQ (reference sequence). In nucleotides, the CDR3 is TGTGCCAGCAGCCCCCCAGGGTGGGGGGACACTGAAGCTTTCTTT. Its protein is CASSPPGWGDTEAFF. Full variable domain (rest looked up from reference TRBV7-9 and TRBJ1-1): DTGVSQNPRHKITKRGQNVTFRCDPISEHNRLYWYRQTLGQGPEFLTYFQNEAQLEKSRLLSDRFSAERPKGSFSTLEIQRTEQGDSAMYLCASSPPGWGDTEAFFGQGTRLTVV.

In this sample, this clonotype turned up a few times. V gene TRBV3-1 combines with J gene TRBJ2-2; unclear D gene. The germline gives CDR1 LGHDT, CDR2 YNNKEL (reference sequence). The CDR3 is 15 amino acids. Between the trimmed V and J ends, which lost 0 bases and 6 bases, there was a span of 11 bases. Written as DNA, the CDR3 is TGTGCCAGCAGCCAAGAAGCCGTTCCGGCCGGGGAGCTGTTTTTT. Amino acids: CASSQEAVPAGELFF.

This clonotype came up a few times. The rearrangement links TRBV24-1 to TRBJ2-1; 9 nucleotides line up with TRBD1. Germline values: CDR1 KGHDR, CDR2 SFDVKD. J lost 8 bases, V lost 1 base, and 5 bases had no gene match. The CDR3 has 15 amino acids. The CDR3: CATSDFRDRADEQFF. The CDR3 nucleotides are TGTGCCACCAGTGATTTTCGGGACAGGGCCGATGAGCAGTTCTTC.

This clonotype was counted between two and nine times. This chain joins TRBV12-3 or TRBV12-4 and TRBJ1-1, with a possible D match to TRBD1 (6 bases). This CDR3 contains 12 residues. V lost 5 bases, J lost 7 bases, and 11 bases lay in between. CDR3 sequence (DNA): TGTGCCAGCAGTCCCGGACAGATTGAAGCTTTCTTT. It specifies CASSPGQIEAFF.

The V call is TRBV4-2, the J call TRBJ1-5; D might be TRBD1 (5 bases). Germline V gives CDR1 LGHNA, CDR2 YNFKEQ. Trimming shortened V by 0 bases and J by 7 bases, and 13 bases separated the two germline ends. This CDR3 has 15 amino acids. As DNA, the CDR3 is TGTGCCAGCAGCCAAGATCATGGGGACGGGCAGCCCCAGCATTTT. Amino acids: CASSQDHGDGQPQHF.

The sample holds many counts of this clonotype. The CDR3 DNA follows: TGCGCCAGCAGCTTGGCCGGACTAGCGGACTCCACAGATACGCAGTATTTT. This encodes CASSLAGLADSTDTQYF. The chain combines TRBV5-1 with TRBJ2-3, with 10 nucleotides matching TRBD2. This CDR3 has 17 amino acids. Germline loops: CDR1 SGHRS, CDR2 YFSETQ. Trimming at V came to 0 bases and at J to 2 bases, leaving 6 bases not matched to a gene.